This entry concerns a single T cell receptor beta chain. The data belong to a study of blood T cell repertoires in COVID-19. Study as a whole: Spain, Italy and the United States supplied samples that represented acute and convalescent COVID-19.

The germline CDR1 and CDR2 sequences are SEHNR and FQNEAQ (reference sequence). The CDR3 loop spans 13 amino acids. The V end was cut by 7 bases, the J end by 7 bases, with 16 bases between. How the authors handled the data: Reference gene primers were amplified, and this amplification served to estimate nucleated cell counts. Profiling relied on immunoSEQ multiplex PCR, and the TCRdb table lists in-frame clones only, not all of them. V, J and clone size derive from that table, while D and trimming were established from the DNA sequence. This repertoire shows about 180,000 clones, about 85% found once; its top ten account for 9.8%.

The chain recombines TRBV7-9 with TRBJ1-2; tentative D call: TRBD1 (6 bases). This TCR derives from a woman older than 75 with acute or convalescent COVID-19. The specimen was peripheral blood. The CDR3 here is CASIQWGGSGYTF. The CDR3 coding sequence is TGTGCCAGCATCCAGTGGGGGGGCAGTGGCTACACCTTC.